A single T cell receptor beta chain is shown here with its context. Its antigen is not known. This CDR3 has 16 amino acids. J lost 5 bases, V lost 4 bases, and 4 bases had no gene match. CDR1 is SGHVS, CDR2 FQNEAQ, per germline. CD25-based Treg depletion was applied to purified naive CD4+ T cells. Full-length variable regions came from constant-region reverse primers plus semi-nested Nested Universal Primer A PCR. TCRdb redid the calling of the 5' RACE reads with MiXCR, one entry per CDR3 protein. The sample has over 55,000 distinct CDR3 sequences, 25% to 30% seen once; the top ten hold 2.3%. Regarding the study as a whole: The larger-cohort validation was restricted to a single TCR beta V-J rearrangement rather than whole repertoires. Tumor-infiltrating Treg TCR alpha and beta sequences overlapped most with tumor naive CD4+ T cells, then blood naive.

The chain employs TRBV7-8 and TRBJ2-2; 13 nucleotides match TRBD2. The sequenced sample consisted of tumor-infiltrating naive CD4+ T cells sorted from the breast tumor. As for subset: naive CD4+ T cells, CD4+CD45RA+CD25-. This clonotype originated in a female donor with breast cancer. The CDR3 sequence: CASSSTSGRGTGELFF. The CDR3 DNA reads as TGTGCCAGCAGCTCTACTAGCGGGAGGGGAACCGGGGAGCTGTTTTTT.